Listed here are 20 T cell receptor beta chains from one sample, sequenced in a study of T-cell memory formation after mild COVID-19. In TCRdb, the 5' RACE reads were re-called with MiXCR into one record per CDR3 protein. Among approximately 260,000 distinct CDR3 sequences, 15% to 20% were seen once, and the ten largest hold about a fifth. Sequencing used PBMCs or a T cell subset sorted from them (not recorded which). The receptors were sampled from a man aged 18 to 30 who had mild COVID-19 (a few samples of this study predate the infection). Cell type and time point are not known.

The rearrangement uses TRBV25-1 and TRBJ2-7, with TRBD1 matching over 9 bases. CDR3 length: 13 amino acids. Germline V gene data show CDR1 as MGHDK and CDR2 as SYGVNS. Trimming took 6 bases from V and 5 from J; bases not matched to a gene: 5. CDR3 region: CASRRQGGDEQYF. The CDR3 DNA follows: TGTGCCAGCAGGAGACAGGGGGGAGACGAGCAGTACTTC.

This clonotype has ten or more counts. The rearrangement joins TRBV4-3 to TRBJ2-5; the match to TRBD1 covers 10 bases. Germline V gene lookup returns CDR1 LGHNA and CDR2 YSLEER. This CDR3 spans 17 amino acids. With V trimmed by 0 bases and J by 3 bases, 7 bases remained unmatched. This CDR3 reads CASSQEPPGQGKETQYF. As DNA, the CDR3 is TGCGCCAGCAGCCAAGAGCCTCCGGGACAGGGGAAAGAGACCCAGTACTTC.

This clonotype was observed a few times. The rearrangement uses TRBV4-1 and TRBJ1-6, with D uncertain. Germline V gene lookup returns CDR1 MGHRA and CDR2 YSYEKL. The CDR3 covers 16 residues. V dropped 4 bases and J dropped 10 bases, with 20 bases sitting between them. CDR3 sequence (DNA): TGCGCCAGCAGCCCCGAACCCGGGAATAAGAGATCACCCCTCCACTTT. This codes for CASSPEPGNKRSPLHF.

CDR3 loop: CASSRDSSASIYGYTF. CDR3 nucleotide sequence: TGCGCCAGCAGCCGAGACAGCTCAGCCTCCATCTATGGCTACACCTTC. The rearrangement uses TRBV5-1 and TRBJ1-2; weak D call: TRBD1 (5 bases). The CDR3 has 16 residues. The V gene's germline CDR1 is SGHRS and CDR2 YFSETQ. V was pared by 4 bases and J by 4 bases, with 20 bases between. Combining the CDR3 with reference TRBV5-1 and TRBJ1-2 gives the whole variable domain KAGVTQTPRYLIKTRGQQVTLSCSPISGHRSVSWYQQTPGQGLQFLFEYFSETQRNKGNFPGRFSGRQFSNSRSEMNVSTLELGDSALYLCASSRDSSASIYGYTFGSGTRLTVV.

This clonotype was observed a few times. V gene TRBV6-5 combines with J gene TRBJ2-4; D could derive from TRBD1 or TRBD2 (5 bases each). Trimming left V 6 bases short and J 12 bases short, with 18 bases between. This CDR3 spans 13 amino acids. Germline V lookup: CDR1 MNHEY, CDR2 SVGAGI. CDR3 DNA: TGTGCCAGCAGGAAACCCGGGACGACGGATCAGTACTTC. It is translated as CASRKPGTTDQYF.

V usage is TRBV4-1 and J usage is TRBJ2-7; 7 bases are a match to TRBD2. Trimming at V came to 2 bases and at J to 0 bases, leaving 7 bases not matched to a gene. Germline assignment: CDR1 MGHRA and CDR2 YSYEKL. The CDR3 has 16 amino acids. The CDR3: CASSQLSGGGSYEQYF. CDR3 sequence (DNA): TGCGCCAGCAGCCAACTCAGCGGCGGGGGCTCCTACGAGCAGTACTTC.

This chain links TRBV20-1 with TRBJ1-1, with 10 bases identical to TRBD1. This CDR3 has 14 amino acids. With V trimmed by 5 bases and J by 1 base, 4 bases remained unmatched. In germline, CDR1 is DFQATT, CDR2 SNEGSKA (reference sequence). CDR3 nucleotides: TGCAGTGCTTCCCGGACAGGGGGGAACACTGAAGCTTTCTTT. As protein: CSASRTGGNTEAFF.

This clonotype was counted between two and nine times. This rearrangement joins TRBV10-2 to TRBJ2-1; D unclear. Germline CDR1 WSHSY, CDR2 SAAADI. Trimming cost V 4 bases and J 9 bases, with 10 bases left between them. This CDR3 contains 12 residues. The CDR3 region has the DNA TGCGCCAGCAGTGCAAATTTCGGTGAGCAGTTCTTC. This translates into CASSANFGEQFF.

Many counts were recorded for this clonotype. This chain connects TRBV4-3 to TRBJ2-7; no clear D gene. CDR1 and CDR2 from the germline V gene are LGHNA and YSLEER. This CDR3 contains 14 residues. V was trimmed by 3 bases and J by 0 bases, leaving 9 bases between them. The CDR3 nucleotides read TGCGCCAGCAGCCAGTTTGTGAGCTCCTACGAGCAGTACTTC. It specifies CASSQFVSSYEQYF.

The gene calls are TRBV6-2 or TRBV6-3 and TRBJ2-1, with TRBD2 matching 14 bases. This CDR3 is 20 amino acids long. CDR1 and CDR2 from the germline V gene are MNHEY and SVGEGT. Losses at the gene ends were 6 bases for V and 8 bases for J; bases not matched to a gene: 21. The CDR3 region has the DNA TGTGCCAGCAGACCTCTACCGGGACTAGCGGGGGTAGGCCCGAGCGATGAGCAGTTCTTC. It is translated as CASRPLPGLAGVGPSDEQFF.

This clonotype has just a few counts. This CDR3 reads CASSLRGENYGYTF. The CDR3 DNA is TGTGCCAGCAGCTTAAGGGGGGAGAACTATGGCTACACCTTC. J is TRBJ1-2 and V is TRBV7-8, with D possibly matching TRBD1 (6 bases). The CDR3 runs 14 residues. Trimming removed 2 bases at V and 2 bases at J, with 9 bases between. Looked up from germline, CDR1 is SGHVS and CDR2 is FQNEAQ. The full variable domain, in which reference TRBV7-8 and TRBJ1-2 provide the parts outside the CDR3, is GAGVSQSPRYKVAKRGQDVALRCDPISGHVSLFWYQQALGQGPEFLTYFQNEAQLDKSGLPSDRFFAERPEGSVSTLKIQRTQQEDSAVYLCASSLRGENYGYTFGSGTRLTVV.

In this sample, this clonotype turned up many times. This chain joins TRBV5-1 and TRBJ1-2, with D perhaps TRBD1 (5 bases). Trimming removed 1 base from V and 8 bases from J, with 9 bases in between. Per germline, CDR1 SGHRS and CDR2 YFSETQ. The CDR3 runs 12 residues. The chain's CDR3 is CASSLQGGGYTF. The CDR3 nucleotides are TGCGCCAGCAGCTTGCAGGGTGGAGGCTACACCTTC.

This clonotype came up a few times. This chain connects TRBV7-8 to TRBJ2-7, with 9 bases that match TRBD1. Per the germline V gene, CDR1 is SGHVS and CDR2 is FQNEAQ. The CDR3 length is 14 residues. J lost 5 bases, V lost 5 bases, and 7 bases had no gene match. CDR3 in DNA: TGTGCCAGCAGCCGCCGGGACAGGGACCACGAGCAGTACTTC. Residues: CASSRRDRDHEQYF.

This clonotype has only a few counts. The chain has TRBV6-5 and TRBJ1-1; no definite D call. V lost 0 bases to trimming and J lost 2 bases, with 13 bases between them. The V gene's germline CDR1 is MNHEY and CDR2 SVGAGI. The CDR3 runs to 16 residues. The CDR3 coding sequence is TGTGCCAGCAGTTACTCGAAGTTTGGCCAAAACACTGAAGCTTTCTTT. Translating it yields CASSYSKFGQNTEAFF.

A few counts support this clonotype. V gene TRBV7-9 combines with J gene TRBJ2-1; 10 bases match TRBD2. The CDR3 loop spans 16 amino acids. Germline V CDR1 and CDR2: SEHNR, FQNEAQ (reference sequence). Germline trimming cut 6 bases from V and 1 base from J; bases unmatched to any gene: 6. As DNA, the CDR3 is TGTGCCAGCAGGGAAGCGGGGGGGCTTTCCTACAATGAGCAGTTCTTC. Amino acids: CASREAGGLSYNEQFF.

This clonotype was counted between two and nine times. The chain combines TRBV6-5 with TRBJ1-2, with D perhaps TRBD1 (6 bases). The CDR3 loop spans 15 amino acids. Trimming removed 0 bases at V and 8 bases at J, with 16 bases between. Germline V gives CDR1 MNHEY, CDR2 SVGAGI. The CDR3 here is CASSYSTGPYYGYTF. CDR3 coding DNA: TGTGCCAGCAGTTACTCGACAGGCCCCTATTACGGCTACACCTTC.

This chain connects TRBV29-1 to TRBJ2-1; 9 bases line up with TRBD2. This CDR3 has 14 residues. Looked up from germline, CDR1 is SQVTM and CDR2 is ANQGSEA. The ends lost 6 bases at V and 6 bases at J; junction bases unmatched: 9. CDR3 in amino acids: CSVNTPGLANEQFF. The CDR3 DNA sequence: TGCAGCGTCAACACCCCGGGACTAGCCAATGAGCAGTTCTTC.

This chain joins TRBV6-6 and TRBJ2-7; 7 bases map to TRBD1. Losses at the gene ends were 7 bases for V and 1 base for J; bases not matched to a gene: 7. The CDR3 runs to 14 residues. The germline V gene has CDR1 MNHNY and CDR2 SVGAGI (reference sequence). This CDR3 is CASTTTGLSYEQYF. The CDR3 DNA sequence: TGTGCCAGCACCACGACAGGGTTGTCCTACGAGCAGTACTTC.

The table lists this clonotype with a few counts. The CDR3 region is CASSFSGLAGYQETQYF. In DNA form, the CDR3 reads TGTGCCAGCAGCTTTAGCGGTCTAGCGGGGTACCAAGAGACCCAGTACTTC. V usage is TRBV7-2 and J usage is TRBJ2-5; 9 bases line up with TRBD2. CDR3 length equals 17 residues. The junction had 8 bases not matched to a gene; V was cut back by 3 bases and J by 0 bases. Germline V gene sequence: CDR1 SGHTA, CDR2 FQGNSA.

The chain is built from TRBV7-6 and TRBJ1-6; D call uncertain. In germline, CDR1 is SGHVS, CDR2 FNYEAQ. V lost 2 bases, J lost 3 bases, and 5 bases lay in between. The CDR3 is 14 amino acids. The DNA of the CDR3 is TGTGCCAGCAGCTTAACGGACTATAATTCACCCCTCCACTTT. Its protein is CASSLTDYNSPLHF.